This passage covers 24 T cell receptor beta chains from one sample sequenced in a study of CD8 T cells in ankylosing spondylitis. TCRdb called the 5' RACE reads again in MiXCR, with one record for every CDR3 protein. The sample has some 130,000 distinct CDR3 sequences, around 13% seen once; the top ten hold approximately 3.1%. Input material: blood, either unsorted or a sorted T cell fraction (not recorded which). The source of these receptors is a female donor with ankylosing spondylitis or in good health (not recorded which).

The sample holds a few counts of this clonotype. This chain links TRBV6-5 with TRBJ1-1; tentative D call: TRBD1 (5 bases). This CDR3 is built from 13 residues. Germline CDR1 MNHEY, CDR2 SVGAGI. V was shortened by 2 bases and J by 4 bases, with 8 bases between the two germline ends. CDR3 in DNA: TGTGCCAGCAGTTACCAAAGGGGCACTGAAGCTTTCTTT. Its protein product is CASSYQRGTEAFF.

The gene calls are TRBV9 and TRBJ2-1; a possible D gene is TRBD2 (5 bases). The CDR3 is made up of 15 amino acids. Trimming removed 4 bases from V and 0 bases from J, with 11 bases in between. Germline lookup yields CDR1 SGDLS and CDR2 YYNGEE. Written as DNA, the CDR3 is TGTGCCAGCAGCCCTAGCTCCTTCTCCTACAATGAGCAGTTCTTC. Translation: CASSPSSFSYNEQFF.

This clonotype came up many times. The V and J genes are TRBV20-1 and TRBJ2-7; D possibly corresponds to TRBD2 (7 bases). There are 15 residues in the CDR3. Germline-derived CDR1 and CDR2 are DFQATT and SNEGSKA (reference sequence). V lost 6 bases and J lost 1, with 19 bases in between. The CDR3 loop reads CSAGGRERSSYEQYF. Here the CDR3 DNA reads TGCAGTGCCGGGGGGCGGGAGAGGAGTTCCTACGAGCAGTACTTC.

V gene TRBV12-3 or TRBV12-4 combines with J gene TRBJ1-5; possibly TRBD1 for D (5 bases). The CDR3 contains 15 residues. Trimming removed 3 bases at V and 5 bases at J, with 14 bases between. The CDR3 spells CASSLIAGLHQPQHF. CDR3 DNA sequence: TGTGCCAGCAGTTTGATCGCAGGGCTCCATCAGCCCCAGCATTTT.

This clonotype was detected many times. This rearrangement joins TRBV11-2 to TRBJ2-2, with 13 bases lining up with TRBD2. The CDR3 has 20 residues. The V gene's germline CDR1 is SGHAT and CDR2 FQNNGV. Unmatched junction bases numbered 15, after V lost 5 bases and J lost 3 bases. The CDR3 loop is CASSHSPLLAGGPYTGELFF. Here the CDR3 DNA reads TGTGCCAGCAGCCACTCCCCCCTACTAGCGGGGGGGCCTTACACCGGGGAGCTGTTTTTT.

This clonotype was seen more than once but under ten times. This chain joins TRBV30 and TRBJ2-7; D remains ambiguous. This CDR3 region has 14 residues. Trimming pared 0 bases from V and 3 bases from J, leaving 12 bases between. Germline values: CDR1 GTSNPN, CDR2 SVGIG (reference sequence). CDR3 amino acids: CAWSVPRLGYEQYF. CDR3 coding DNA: TGTGCCTGGAGTGTACCCCGGCTAGGCTACGAGCAGTACTTC.

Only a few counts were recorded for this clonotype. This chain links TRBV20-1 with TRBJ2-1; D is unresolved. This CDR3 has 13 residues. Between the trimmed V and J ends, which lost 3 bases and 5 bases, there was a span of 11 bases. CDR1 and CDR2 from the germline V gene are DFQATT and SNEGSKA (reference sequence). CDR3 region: CSASRRTDNEQFF. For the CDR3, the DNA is TGCAGTGCTAGCCGGCGGACGGACAATGAGCAGTTCTTC.

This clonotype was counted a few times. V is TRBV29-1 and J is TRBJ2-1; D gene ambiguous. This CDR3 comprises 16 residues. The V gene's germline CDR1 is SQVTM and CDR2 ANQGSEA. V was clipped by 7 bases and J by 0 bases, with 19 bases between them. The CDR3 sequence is CSAKIPLRSSYNEQFF. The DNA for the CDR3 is TGCAGCGCCAAGATACCACTTAGGAGCTCCTACAATGAGCAGTTCTTC.

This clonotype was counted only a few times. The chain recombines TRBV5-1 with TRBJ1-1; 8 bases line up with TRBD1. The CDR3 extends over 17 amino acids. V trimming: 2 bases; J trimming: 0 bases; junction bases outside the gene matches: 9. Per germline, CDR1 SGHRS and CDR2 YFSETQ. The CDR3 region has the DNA TGCGCCAGCAGCTTACGGGATACGACAGGGGTGAACACTGAAGCTTTCTTT. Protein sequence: CASSLRDTTGVNTEAFF.

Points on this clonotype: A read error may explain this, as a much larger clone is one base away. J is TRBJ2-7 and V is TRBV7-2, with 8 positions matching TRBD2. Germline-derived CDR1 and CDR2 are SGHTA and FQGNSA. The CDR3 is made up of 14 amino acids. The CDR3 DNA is TGTGCCAGCAGCTTATCCAGCGGGGGCTACCAGCAGTACTTC. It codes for CASSLSSGGYQQYF.

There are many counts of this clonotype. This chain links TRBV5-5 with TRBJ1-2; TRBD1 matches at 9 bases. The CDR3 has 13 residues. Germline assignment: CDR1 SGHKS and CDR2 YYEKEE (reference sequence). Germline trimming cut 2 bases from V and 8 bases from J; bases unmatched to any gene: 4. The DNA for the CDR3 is TGTGCCAGCAGCTTCAGACAGGGGGACGGCTACACCTTC. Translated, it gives CASSFRQGDGYTF.

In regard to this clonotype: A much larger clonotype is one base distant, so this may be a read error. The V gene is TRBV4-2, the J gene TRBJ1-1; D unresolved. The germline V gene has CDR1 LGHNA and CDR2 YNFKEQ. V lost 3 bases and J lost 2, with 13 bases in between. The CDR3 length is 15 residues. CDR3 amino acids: CASSHGEGENTEAFF. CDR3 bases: TGTGCCAGCAGCCATGGGGAGGGTGAAAACACTGAAGCTTTCTTT.

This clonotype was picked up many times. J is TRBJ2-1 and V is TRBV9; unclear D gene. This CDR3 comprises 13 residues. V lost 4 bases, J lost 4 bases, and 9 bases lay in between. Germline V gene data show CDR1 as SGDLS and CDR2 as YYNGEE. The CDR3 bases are TGTGCCAGCAGCACTCACATGTACAATGAGCAGTTCTTC. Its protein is CASSTHMYNEQFF.

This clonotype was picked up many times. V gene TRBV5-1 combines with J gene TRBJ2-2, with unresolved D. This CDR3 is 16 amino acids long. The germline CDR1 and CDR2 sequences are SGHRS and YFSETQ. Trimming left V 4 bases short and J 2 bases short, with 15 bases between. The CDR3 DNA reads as TGCGCCAGCAGCACCTCTTGGGGTAGCAACACCGGGGAGCTGTTTTTT. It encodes CASSTSWGSNTGELFF.

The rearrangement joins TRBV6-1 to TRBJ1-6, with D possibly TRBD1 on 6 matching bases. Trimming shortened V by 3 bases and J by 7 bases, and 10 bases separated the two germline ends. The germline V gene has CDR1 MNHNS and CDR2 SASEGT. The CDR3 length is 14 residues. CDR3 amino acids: CASSEGAGNSPLHF. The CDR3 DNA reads TGTGCCAGCAGTGAGGGGGCAGGAAATTCACCCCTCCACTTT.

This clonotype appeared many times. CDR3 region: CAISEEGASDTQYF. The CDR3 nucleotides read TGTGCCATCAGTGAGGAGGGGGCCTCAGATACGCAGTATTTT. The chain couples TRBV10-3 to TRBJ2-3; 7 bases align to TRBD1. Trimming removed 2 bases from V and 4 bases from J; junction bases left unmatched: 3. The CDR3 is 14 residues long. Germline values: CDR1 ENHRY, CDR2 SYGVKD.

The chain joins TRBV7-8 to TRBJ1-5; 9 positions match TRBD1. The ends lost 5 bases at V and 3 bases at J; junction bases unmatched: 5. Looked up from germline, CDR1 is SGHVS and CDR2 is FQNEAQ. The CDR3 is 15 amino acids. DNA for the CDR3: TGTGCCAGCAGCCTCCGGGACAGGGTCAATCAGCCCCAGCATTTT. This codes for CASSLRDRVNQPQHF.

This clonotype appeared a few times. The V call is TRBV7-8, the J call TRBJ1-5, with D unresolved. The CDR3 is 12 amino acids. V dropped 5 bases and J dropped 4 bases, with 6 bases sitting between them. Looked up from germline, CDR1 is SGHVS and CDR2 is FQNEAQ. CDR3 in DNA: TGTGCCAGCAGCCGAATAAATCAGCCCCAGCATTTT. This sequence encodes CASSRINQPQHF.

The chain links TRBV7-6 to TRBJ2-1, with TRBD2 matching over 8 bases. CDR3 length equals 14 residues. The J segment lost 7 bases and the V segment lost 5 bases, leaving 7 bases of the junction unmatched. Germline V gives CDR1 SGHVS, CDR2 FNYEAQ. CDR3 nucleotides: TGTGCCAGCAGCCCCAGGACTAGCTTAAATGAGCAGTTCTTC. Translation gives CASSPRTSLNEQFF. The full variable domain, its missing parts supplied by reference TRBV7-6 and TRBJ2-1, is GAGVSQSPRYKVTKRGQDVALRCDPISGHVSLYWYRQALGQGPEFLTYFNYEAQQDKSGLPNDRFSAERPEGSISTLTIQRTEQRDSAMYRCASSPRTSLNEQFFGPGTRLTVL.

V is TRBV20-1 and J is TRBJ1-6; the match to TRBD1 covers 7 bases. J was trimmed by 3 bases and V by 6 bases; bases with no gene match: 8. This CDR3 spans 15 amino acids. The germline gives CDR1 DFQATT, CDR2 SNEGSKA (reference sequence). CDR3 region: CSAPSGTVYNSPLHF. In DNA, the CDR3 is TGCAGTGCCCCAAGCGGGACAGTCTATAATTCACCCCTCCACTTT.

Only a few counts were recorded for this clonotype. The CDR3 DNA reads TGCGCCAGCACGAACCGGGACAGGGGAAAAAATGAGCAGTTCTTC. Its protein product is CASTNRDRGKNEQFF. J is TRBJ2-1 and V is TRBV5-1; 10 positions agree with TRBD1. Germline values: CDR1 SGHRS, CDR2 YFSETQ. The V and J ends lost 6 bases and 7 bases, in that order; junction bases with no gene match: 10. The CDR3 covers 15 residues.

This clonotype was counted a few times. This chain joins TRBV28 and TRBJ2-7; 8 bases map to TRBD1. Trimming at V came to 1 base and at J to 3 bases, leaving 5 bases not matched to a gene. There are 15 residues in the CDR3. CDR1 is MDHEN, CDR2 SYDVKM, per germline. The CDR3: CASSLLGTGDYEQYF. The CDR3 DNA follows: TGTGCCAGCAGTTTATTGGGGACAGGTGACTACGAGCAGTACTTC.

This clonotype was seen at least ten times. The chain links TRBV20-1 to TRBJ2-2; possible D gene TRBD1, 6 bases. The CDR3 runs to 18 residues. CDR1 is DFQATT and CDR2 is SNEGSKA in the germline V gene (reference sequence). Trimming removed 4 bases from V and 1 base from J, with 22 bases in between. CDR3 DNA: TGCAGTGCTATAAGTTTCGTATGGGACACCCAGAACACCGGGGAGCTGTTTTTT. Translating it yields CSAISFVWDTQNTGELFF.

Written as DNA, the CDR3 is TGTGCCAGCAGGACTAGCGGGCCCCAAGAGACCCAGTACTTC. This codes for CASRTSGPQETQYF. The gene calls are TRBV2 and TRBJ2-5, with 10 nucleotides matching TRBD2. Germline V gene data show CDR1 as SNHLY and CDR2 as FYNNEI. With 6 bases clipped from V and 1 base from J, the junction kept 2 bases outside the gene matches. This CDR3 has 14 residues.